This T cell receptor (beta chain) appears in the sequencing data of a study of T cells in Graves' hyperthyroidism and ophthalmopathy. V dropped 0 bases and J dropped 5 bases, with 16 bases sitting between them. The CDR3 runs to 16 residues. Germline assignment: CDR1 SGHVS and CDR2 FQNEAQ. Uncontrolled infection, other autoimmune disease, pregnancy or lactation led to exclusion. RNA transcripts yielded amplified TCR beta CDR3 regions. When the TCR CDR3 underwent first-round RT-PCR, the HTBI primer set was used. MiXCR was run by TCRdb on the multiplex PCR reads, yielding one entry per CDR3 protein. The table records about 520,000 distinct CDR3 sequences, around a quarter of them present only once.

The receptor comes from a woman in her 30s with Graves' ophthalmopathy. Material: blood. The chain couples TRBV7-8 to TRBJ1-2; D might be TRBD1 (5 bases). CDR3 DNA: TGTGCCAGCAGCTTAGCGGGGCACCCTATAATTTATGGCTACACCTTC. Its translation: CASSLAGHPIIYGYTF.